Each of the 10 T cell receptor beta chains below was sequenced from the same sample in a study of blood T cell repertoires in COVID-19 (dated by TCRdb to 2020 to 2022). The library was prepared using the immunoSEQ multiplex PCR assay. This is the immuneACCESS table as TCRdb keeps it, with only in-frame sequences that have V and J called. A part of the clones is gone; compared with another copy, unresolved V genes explain less than half, and the rest is unexplained. Recorded for this sample are approximately 250,000 clones; 85% to 90% of them occurred a single time. The ten largest account for 4.1% of the sample. Sequencing used PBMCs or T cells enriched from blood (not recorded which). Source of these receptors: a woman aged 25 to 39 with acute COVID-19.

The rearrangement uses TRBV5-4 and TRBJ1-1, with 10 bases identical to TRBD1. The germline V gene encodes CDR1 SGHNT and CDR2 YYREEE (reference sequence). The ends lost 6 bases at V and 0 bases at J; junction bases unmatched: 8. This CDR3 contains 16 residues. CDR3 protein: CASTIRDRGLNTEAFF. In DNA form, the CDR3 reads TGTGCCAGCACTATACGGGACAGGGGATTGAACACTGAAGCTTTCTTT.

This chain connects TRBV9 to TRBJ2-7, with 12 positions matching TRBD2. CDR1 SGDLS and CDR2 YYNGEE come from the germline V gene. This CDR3 spans 15 amino acids. V shed 1 base and J 4 bases; nucleotides not matched to a gene: 3. This CDR3 is CASSVQGTSGYEQYF. The CDR3 DNA is TGTGCCAGCAGCGTACAAGGGACTAGCGGGTACGAGCAGTACTTC. The complete variable domain, with remaining parts taken from reference TRBV9 and TRBJ2-7, reads DSGVTQTPKHLITATGQRVTLRCSPRSGDLSVYWYQQSLDQGLQFLIQYYNGEERAKGNILERFSAQQFPDLHSELNLSSLELGDSALYFCASSVQGTSGYEQYFGPGTRLTVT.

This clone was counted a single time. The CDR3 here is CASIERSLSSYEQYF. The CDR3 bases are TGTGCCAGCATCGAGAGATCCCTTAGCTCCTACGAGCAGTACTTC. The chain links TRBV2 to TRBJ2-7; D not resolved. The CDR3 has 15 residues. Deletions cut 7 bases from V and 0 bases from J, with 16 bases between. Germline CDR1 and CDR2: SNHLY and FYNNEI.

This clone was counted a single time. The chain links TRBV7-9 to TRBJ2-1; 10 nucleotides line up with TRBD2. Per the germline V gene, CDR1 is SEHNR and CDR2 is FQNEAQ (reference sequence). CDR3 length equals 15 residues. The junction had 5 bases not matched to a gene; V was cut back by 5 bases and J by 4 bases. The CDR3 DNA sequence: TGTGCCAGCAGCGTTCTAGCGGGAGTTTACAATGAGCAGTTCTTC. Protein: CASSVLAGVYNEQFF.

This chain joins TRBV4-1 and TRBJ2-7, with 9 bases matching TRBD2. The ends lost 2 bases at V and 6 bases at J; junction bases unmatched: 17. This CDR3 is 18 amino acids long. CDR1 is MGHRA and CDR2 is YSYEKL in the germline V gene. CDR3 sequence reads: CASSQRASDSGSSVEQYF. CDR3 bases: TGCGCCAGCAGCCAACGGGCTAGCGATAGCGGGAGTAGCGTCGAGCAGTACTTC.

The CDR3 DNA follows: TGTGCCAGTAGTGTCCAATCAAACTATGGCTACACCTTC. It codes for CASSVQSNYGYTF. The J gene is TRBJ1-2, the V gene TRBV19, with D uncertain. The CDR3 consists of 13 residues. V lost 5 bases to trimming and J lost 2 bases, with 9 bases between them. Germline V gene lookup returns CDR1 LNHDA and CDR2 SQIVND (reference sequence).

J is TRBJ2-4 and V is TRBV5-4; D perhaps matches TRBD1 (5 bases). From germline, CDR1 is SGHNT and CDR2 YYREEE (reference sequence). The CDR3 runs to 15 residues. V lost 0 bases, J lost 5 bases, and 12 bases lay in between. The CDR3 reads CASSLERGLENIQYF. The CDR3 nucleotides are TGTGCCAGCAGCTTGGAAAGGGGCCTCGAAAACATTCAGTACTTC.

This chain links TRBV7-3 with TRBJ2-7; D gene ambiguous. Trimming cost V 5 bases and J 3 bases, with 14 bases left between them. This CDR3 is built from 14 residues. CDR1 is SGHTA, CDR2 FQGTGA, per germline. CDR3 sequence reads: CASSARGGNYEQYF. In DNA form, the CDR3 reads TGTGCCAGCAGCGCTCGCGGCGGCAACTACGAGCAGTACTTC.

This chain uses TRBV4-1 with TRBJ2-1, with TRBD2 identical over 10 bases. The V gene end was trimmed by 2 bases and the J gene end by 3 bases; junction bases not matched to a gene: 22. The CDR3 has 22 amino acids. Germline CDR1 is MGHRA and CDR2 is YSYEKL. CDR3 sequence (DNA): TGCGCCAGCAGCCAAAATCCTCGTGAGCGGGAGGGTTTTCCGGACCGCTACAATGAGCAGTTCTTC. The encoded protein is CASSQNPREREGFPDRYNEQFF.

The rearrangement joins TRBV11-2 to TRBJ1-2; no firm D call. The V gene's germline CDR1 is SGHAT and CDR2 FQNNGV. The CDR3 covers 14 residues. Trimming took 1 base from V and 3 from J, leaving 9 bases between them. Written as DNA, the CDR3 is TGTGCCAGCAGCTTAGTACACGGGGACTATGGCTACACCTTC. This encodes CASSLVHGDYGYTF.